These 31 T cell receptor beta chains came from one sample sequenced in a study of T cell responses to AZD1222 COVID-19 vaccine. Profiling relied on immunoSEQ multiplex PCR, and the TCRdb table lists in-frame clones only, not all of them. The sample records approximately 150,000 clones, around 93% being singletons. The material sequenced was peripheral blood, taken on day 0 of AZD1222 vaccination. The receptors derive from an adult in good health.

V gene TRBV15 combines with J gene TRBJ1-1; a weak D match, TRBD1 (5 bases). The CDR3 contains 13 residues. The germline CDR1 and CDR2 sequences are LNHNV and YYDKDF (reference sequence). Trimming took 1 base from V and 5 from J, leaving 8 bases between them. This CDR3 is CATSRGEGTEAFF. The DNA of the CDR3 is TGTGCCACCAGCAGAGGGGAGGGGACTGAAGCTTTCTTT.

J is TRBJ2-7 and V is TRBV19, with 7 bases aligning to TRBD1. The trim removed 5 bases at V and 7 bases at J, leaving 2 bases unmatched. From germline, CDR1 is LNHDA and CDR2 SQIVND (reference sequence). This CDR3 contains 11 residues. The chain's CDR3 is CASSLQGEQYF. CDR3 coding DNA: TGTGCCAGTAGTTTACAGGGGGAGCAGTACTTC. Supplemented by reference TRBV19 and TRBJ2-7, the full variable domain reads DGGITQSPKYLFRKEGQNVTLSCEQNLNHDAMYWYRQDPGQGLRLIYYSQIVNDFQKGDIAEGYSVSREKKESFPLTVTSAQKNPTAFYLCASSLQGEQYFGPGTRLTVT.

The CDR3 DNA follows: TGTGCCAGCAGTAGGGGATCTCCTAATGAAAAACTGTTTTTT. Translated, it gives CASSRGSPNEKLFF. The genes are TRBV6-5 and TRBJ1-4; D may be TRBD1 (5 bases). This CDR3 region has 14 residues. CDR1 MNHEY and CDR2 SVGAGI come from the germline V gene. The ends were cut back, 5 bases at V and 3 bases at J, with 10 bases in the middle.

The chain carries TRBV19 and TRBJ1-5; TRBD1 matches 10 bases. V lost 7 bases, J lost 10 bases, and 7 bases stayed unmatched. The germline V gene encodes CDR1 LNHDA and CDR2 SQIVND (reference sequence). The CDR3 loop spans 13 amino acids. The CDR3 sequence is CASTAGQGYPQHF. DNA of the CDR3: TGTGCCAGTACCGCGGGACAGGGGTATCCCCAGCATTTT. The full variable domain, in which reference TRBV19 and TRBJ1-5 provide the parts outside the CDR3, is DGGITQSPKYLFRKEGQNVTLSCEQNLNHDAMYWYRQDPGQGLRLIYYSQIVNDFQKGDIAEGYSVSREKKESFPLTVTSAQKNPTAFYLCASTAGQGYPQHFGDGTRLSIL.

The chain has TRBV5-6 and TRBJ1-2, with 7 bases that match TRBD1. Germline V lookup: CDR1 SGHDT, CDR2 YYEEEE. With V trimmed by 4 bases and J by 5 bases, 5 bases remained unmatched. The CDR3 sequence is 13 residues long. The CDR3 reads CASSPGTAYGYTF. CDR3 DNA sequence: TGTGCCAGCAGCCCCGGGACAGCATATGGCTACACCTTC.

This sequence joins TRBV10-3 and TRBJ2-3, with TRBD2 matching over 10 bases. Germline V gene data show CDR1 as ENHRY and CDR2 as SYGVKD. The CDR3 is 17 residues long. Germline trimming cut 0 bases from V and 3 bases from J; bases unmatched to any gene: 6. CDR3 sequence: CAISESASGGNTDTQYF. The CDR3 region has the DNA TGTGCCATCAGTGAGTCCGCTAGCGGGGGAAATACAGATACGCAGTATTTT.

The table lists this clone with a few counts. The rearrangement joins TRBV16 to TRBJ1-2, with D possibly TRBD1 on 6 matching bases. Trimming left V 4 bases short and J 4 bases short, with 16 bases between. This CDR3 is 15 amino acids long. Per germline, CDR1 KGHSY and CDR2 FQNENV. The chain's CDR3 is CASSPPTQGGYGYTF. In DNA, the CDR3 is TGTGCCAGCAGCCCCCCCACACAGGGAGGCTATGGCTACACCTTC.

The chain links TRBV6-5 to TRBJ1-1; unclear D gene. The CDR3 runs to 13 residues. The ends were cut back, 8 bases at V and 1 base at J, with 11 bases in the middle. Per the germline V gene, CDR1 is MNHEY and CDR2 is SVGAGI. The CDR3 loop reads CASCRGENTEAFF. In DNA form, the CDR3 reads TGTGCCAGCTGTCGGGGAGAGAACACTGAAGCTTTCTTT.

The chain recombines TRBV7-8 with TRBJ1-6; no firm D call. The CDR3 totals 17 residues. The germline gives CDR1 SGHVS, CDR2 FQNEAQ. The ends were cut back, 1 base at V and 10 bases at J, with 20 bases in the middle. CDR3 region: CASSLERRETGGSPLHF. CDR3 nucleotide sequence: TGTGCCAGCAGCTTAGAAAGACGAGAGACCGGTGGGTCACCCCTCCACTTT.

The rearrangement uses TRBV10-1 and TRBJ2-3; D gene unclear. Trimming took off 4 bases at V and 8 bases at J, with 16 bases between the two ends. The length of the CDR3 is 14 residues. CDR1 WNHNN and CDR2 SYGVQD come from the germline V gene (reference sequence). The CDR3, as DNA: TGCGCCAGCAGTGCTGTTATTTCCACGGTTACGCAGTATTTT. Residues: CASSAVISTVTQYF.

The rearrangement joins TRBV10-2 to TRBJ2-3, with a weak D call TRBD1 (5 bases). CDR1 WSHSY and CDR2 SAAADI come from the germline V gene. Trimming removed 7 bases at V and 2 bases at J, with 13 bases between. This CDR3 has 14 amino acids. This chain's CDR3 is CASITKGHTDTQYF. DNA of the CDR3: TGCGCCAGCATAACAAAGGGGCACACAGATACGCAGTATTTT.

The chain links TRBV28 to TRBJ2-3; TRBD2 matches at 10 bases. V lost 5 bases, J lost 6 bases, and 5 bases stayed unmatched. The CDR3 loop spans 14 amino acids. Germline CDR1 is MDHEN and CDR2 is SYDVKM. The CDR3 loop is CASSTSGARDTQYF. The CDR3 DNA reads as TGTGCCAGCAGTACTAGCGGGGCCCGGGATACGCAGTATTTT.

The gene calls are TRBV9 and TRBJ2-7; TRBD2 might be the D (6 bases). In germline, CDR1 is SGDLS, CDR2 YYNGEE. The CDR3 length is 13 residues. Trimming removed 3 bases from V and 4 bases from J, with 11 bases in between. CDR3 protein: CASSAEGGYEQYF. The CDR3 DNA reads as TGTGCCAGCAGCGCCGAAGGAGGGTACGAGCAGTACTTC.

This chain connects TRBV6-2 or TRBV6-3 to TRBJ1-2; no definite D call. The germline CDR1 and CDR2 sequences are MNHEY and SVGEGT. The CDR3 covers 15 residues. V was pared by 3 bases and J by 4 bases, with 15 bases between. For the CDR3, the DNA is TGTGCCAGCAGTTATCAGGACGCGAGGACCTATGGCTACACCTTC. It yields the protein CASSYQDARTYGYTF.

J is TRBJ2-1 and V is TRBV6-2 or TRBV6-3; D uncertain. Germline V gene lookup returns CDR1 MNHEY and CDR2 SVGEGT. This CDR3 has 13 residues. The V and J ends lost 2 bases and 5 bases respectively, with 7 bases between them. The CDR3 is CASSYRPHNEQFF. The CDR3 nucleotides are TGTGCCAGCAGTTACCGGCCTCACAATGAGCAGTTCTTC.

The chain recombines TRBV27 with TRBJ1-5; D not resolved. CDR3 size: 13 residues. Germline loops: CDR1 MNHEY, CDR2 SMNVEV (reference sequence). The V end was cut by 4 bases, the J end by 3 bases, with 7 bases between. Here the CDR3 DNA reads TGTGCCAGCAGTTACGGGTACAATCAGCCCCAGCATTTT. Translation gives CASSYGYNQPQHF.

The gene calls are TRBV10-3 and TRBJ1-1, with D maybe TRBD1 (5 bases). The V gene lost 4 bases and the J gene lost 1 base, with 7 bases spanning the gap. CDR1 and CDR2 from the germline V gene are ENHRY and SYGVKD. The CDR3 is 13 amino acids. Here the CDR3 reads CAISGGKNTEAFF. DNA for the CDR3: TGTGCCATCAGTGGGGGCAAGAACACTGAAGCTTTCTTT.

The chain uses TRBV28 and TRBJ2-7; TRBD2 might be the D (5 bases). The CDR3 runs 15 residues. V dropped 5 bases and J dropped 0 bases, with 14 bases sitting between them. CDR1 and CDR2 (germline): MDHEN, SYDVKM. CDR3 amino acids: CASSPNSASSYEQYF. For the CDR3, the DNA is TGTGCCAGCAGTCCTAATAGCGCAAGCTCCTACGAGCAGTACTTC. The complete variable domain, with remaining parts taken from reference TRBV28 and TRBJ2-7, reads DVKVTQSSRYLVKRTGEKVFLECVQDMDHENMFWYRQDPGLGLRLIYFSYDVKMKEKGDIPEGYSVSREKKERFSLILESASTNQTSMYLCASSPNSASSYEQYFGPGTRLTVT.

This clone is a singleton in its sample. The chain joins TRBV5-1 to TRBJ2-7, with 10 bases fitting TRBD2. Losses at the gene ends were 4 bases for V and 2 bases for J; bases not matched to a gene: 12. Germline CDR1 is SGHRS and CDR2 is YFSETQ. The CDR3 has 17 amino acids. CDR3 protein: CASSSGPSSGGTYEQYF. As DNA, the CDR3 is TGCGCCAGCAGCAGCGGGCCATCTAGCGGGGGAACCTACGAGCAGTACTTC.

This clone was seen more than once but under ten times. V is TRBV28 and J is TRBJ2-2; TRBD1 agrees at 8 bases. V was pared by 2 bases and J by 10 bases, with 12 bases of the junction left unmatched. CDR1 is MDHEN and CDR2 is SYDVKM in the germline V gene. This CDR3 region has 16 residues. CDR3 nucleotide sequence: TGTGCCAGCAGTTTACCTACAGGGGGTCCCCTAGAGGAGCTGTTTTTT. Amino acid sequence: CASSLPTGGPLEELFF.

CDR3 region: CASSYQGNNYGYTF. For the CDR3, the DNA is TGTGCCAGCAGTTACCAGGGGAATAACTATGGCTACACCTTC. This chain links TRBV6-6 with TRBJ1-2, with D possibly being TRBD1 (6 bases). This CDR3 is built from 14 residues. From germline, CDR1 is MNHNY and CDR2 SVGAGI (reference sequence). V was trimmed by 2 bases and J by 1 base, leaving 8 bases between them.

The V and J genes are TRBV10-2 and TRBJ2-7, with D maybe TRBD1 (6 bases). In germline, CDR1 is WSHSY, CDR2 SAAADI. V was cut by 7 bases and J by 4 bases, with 17 bases left in between. This CDR3 is built from 14 residues. The CDR3 region has the DNA TGCGCCAGCACTTTACCGGGACATTCGTACGAGCAGTACTTC. Encoded protein: CASTLPGHSYEQYF.

This rearrangement joins TRBV9 to TRBJ1-1, with D hard to call. Trimming cost V 0 bases and J 8 bases, with 11 bases left between them. CDR1 is SGDLS and CDR2 is YYNGEE in the germline V gene. CDR3 length equals 13 residues. This chain's CDR3 is CASSVGHKGEAFF. The CDR3 nucleotides read TGTGCCAGCAGCGTAGGGCACAAGGGAGAAGCTTTCTTT.

This chain joins TRBV6-5 and TRBJ1-2, with D hard to call. Trimming removed 6 bases at V and 0 bases at J, with 11 bases between. The CDR3 sequence is 14 residues long. Germline CDR1 reads MNHEY; CDR2 reads SVGAGI. This chain's CDR3 is CASRVGATNYGYTF. DNA of the CDR3: TGTGCCAGCAGGGTAGGCGCAACTAACTATGGCTACACCTTC.

CDR3 loop: CASSFATGTSGNTIYF. The CDR3 region has the DNA TGTGCCAGCAGCTTTGCAACAGGGACCTCTGGAAACACCATATATTTT. This chain joins TRBV7-2 and TRBJ1-3, with D possibly TRBD1 on 6 matching bases. Per germline, CDR1 SGHTA and CDR2 FQGNSA. The V gene lost 3 bases and the J gene lost 0 bases, with 12 bases spanning the gap. CDR3 length: 16 residues.

This chain connects TRBV28 to TRBJ1-5; 11 nucleotides line up with TRBD1. Germline V gene data show CDR1 as MDHEN and CDR2 as SYDVKM. The CDR3 is made up of 15 amino acids. The V gene end was trimmed by 6 bases and the J gene end by 3 bases; junction bases not matched to a gene: 4. CDR3 region: CASRRTGGINQPQHF. The DNA of the CDR3 is TGTGCCAGCAGGAGGACAGGGGGCATCAATCAGCCCCAGCATTTT.

This chain joins TRBV5-1 and TRBJ2-1, with a tentative D call TRBD2 (5 bases). Looked up from germline, CDR1 is SGHRS and CDR2 is YFSETQ. V shed 4 bases and J shed 2 bases, with 19 bases lying between them. The CDR3 runs 17 residues. The CDR3 region is CASSPGGTGFAYNEQFF. The CDR3 DNA follows: TGCGCCAGCAGCCCAGGAGGAACGGGATTTGCCTACAATGAGCAGTTCTTC.

This clone came up once. The CDR3 DNA sequence: TGTGCCAGCAGTTTATCTACGGGACAAGCCTACGAGCAGTACTTC. This translates into CASSLSTGQAYEQYF. The chain joins TRBV27 to TRBJ2-7, with D tentatively TRBD1 (6 bases). V dropped 0 bases and J dropped 2 bases, with 11 bases sitting between them. In germline, CDR1 is MNHEY, CDR2 SMNVEV (reference sequence). The CDR3 loop spans 15 amino acids.

Here the CDR3 reads CASSLNGPGVSAPLHF. As DNA, the CDR3 is TGTGCCAGCAGCTTAAACGGCCCGGGAGTCTCGGCACCCCTCCACTTT. This chain uses TRBV7-2 with TRBJ1-6; D call uncertain. The CDR3 sequence is 16 residues long. Germline V CDR1 and CDR2: SGHTA, FQGNSA. V gave up 2 bases and J gave up 11 bases, with 19 bases separating them.

The chain combines TRBV18 with TRBJ1-3; 9 bases map to TRBD1. The CDR3 totals 16 residues. Germline V gene data show CDR1 as KGHSH and CDR2 as LQKENI. After removal of 6 bases from V and 3 bases from J, the junction contained 9 bases not matched to a gene. CDR3 sequence reads: CASSPRTGVNGNTIYF. CDR3 bases: TGTGCCAGCTCCCCTAGGACAGGGGTAAATGGAAACACCATATATTTT.

There are a few counts of this clone. This chain connects TRBV15 to TRBJ1-1; tentative D call: TRBD1 (5 bases). The CDR3 runs 17 residues. CDR1 is LNHNV, CDR2 YYDKDF, per germline (reference sequence). Trimming took off 2 bases at V and 1 base at J, with 17 bases between the two ends. This CDR3 reads CATSRKRRDLQNTEAFF. The CDR3, as DNA: TGTGCCACCAGCAGAAAAAGACGGGACTTACAGAACACTGAAGCTTTCTTT.